A single sample is the source of the 25 T cell receptor beta chains below, sequenced in a study of Ad26.COV2.S vaccination and SARS-CoV-2 variants. This sample's treatment: about 20 received Ad26.COV2.S at low or high dose, single or two shots; several received placebo; per-sample allocation not given. Sampling occurred on day 63 after the first vaccine or placebo injection. The data were produced by immunoSEQ multiplex PCR, yet TCRdb's version contains in-frame clones alone and is incomplete. The table records about 350,000 clones, roughly 84% of them present only once. The sequences come from peripheral blood, collected in a trial of Ad26.COV2.S vaccine versus placebo. These TCRs come from a person aged 18-60 years who received the Ad26.COV2.S COVID-19 vaccine or a placebo.

There are a few counts of this clone. The CDR3 region is CASSQMENTGELFF. The CDR3 DNA follows: TGTGCCAGCAGCCAAATGGAGAACACCGGGGAGCTGTTTTTT. The rearrangement links TRBV3-1 (or the pseudogene TRBV3-2) to TRBJ2-2; D is uncertain. Trimming took off 2 bases at V and 1 base at J, with 5 bases between the two ends. Looked up from germline, CDR1 is LGHDT and CDR2 is YNNKEL (reference sequence). The CDR3 runs 14 residues.

The rearrangement links TRBV30 to TRBJ2-4; possible D gene TRBD1, 6 bases. From germline, CDR1 is GTSNPN and CDR2 SVGIG (reference sequence). The CDR3 covers 16 residues. The V end was cut by 5 bases, the J end by 3 bases, with 20 bases between. The CDR3 sequence is CAWGSGTRLIKNIQYF. CDR3 nucleotide sequence: TGTGCCTGGGGGTCCGGGACAAGACTTATCAAAAACATTCAGTACTTC.

This clone was detected only once. V usage is TRBV9 and J usage is TRBJ2-7, with 11 bases that match TRBD2. Per the germline V gene, CDR1 is SGDLS and CDR2 is YYNGEE. The trim removed 3 bases at V and 2 bases at J, leaving 10 bases unmatched. CDR3 length: 17 residues. CDR3 sequence reads: CASSEGDSGGAAYEQYF. The DNA for the CDR3 is TGTGCCAGCAGCGAAGGGGATAGCGGGGGGGCTGCCTACGAGCAGTACTTC. Filled out from reference TRBV9 and TRBJ2-7, the complete variable domain reads DSGVTQTPKHLITATGQRVTLRCSPRSGDLSVYWYQQSLDQGLQFLIQYYNGEERAKGNILERFSAQQFPDLHSELNLSSLELGDSALYFCASSEGDSGGAAYEQYFGPGTRLTVT.

The V and J genes are TRBV24-1 and TRBJ2-1, with 9 nucleotides matching TRBD1. The CDR3 contains 14 residues. J was trimmed by 6 bases and V by 4 bases; bases with no gene match: 3. The germline V gene encodes CDR1 KGHDR and CDR2 SFDVKD. The CDR3 region is CATSDPGQGNEQFF. The CDR3 region has the DNA TGTGCCACCAGTGACCCGGGACAGGGCAATGAGCAGTTCTTC.

This chain joins TRBV15 and TRBJ2-7; TRBD1 agrees at 12 bases. With 1 base clipped from V and 5 bases from J, the junction kept 3 bases outside the gene matches. The germline CDR1 and CDR2 sequences are LNHNV and YYDKDF (reference sequence). This CDR3 has 15 amino acids. The CDR3 is CATSRAGTGGHEQYF. The CDR3 nucleotides read TGTGCCACCAGCAGAGCCGGGACAGGGGGCCACGAGCAGTACTTC. The full variable domain, its missing parts supplied by reference TRBV15 and TRBJ2-7, is DAMVIQNPRYQVTQFGKPVTLSCSQTLNHNVMYWYQQKSSQAPKLLFHYYDKDFNNEADTPDNFQSRRPNTSFCFLDIRSPGLGDTAMYLCATSRAGTGGHEQYFGPGTRLTVT.

The J gene is TRBJ2-1, the V gene TRBV10-3; D gene uncertain. The CDR3 covers 11 residues. Trimming stripped 3 bases from V and 9 bases from J, with 6 bases between. From germline, CDR1 is ENHRY and CDR2 SYGVKD. The DNA for the CDR3 is TGTGCCATCAGTGACAACGGTGAGCAGTTCTTC. This codes for CAISDNGEQFF.

The chain uses TRBV19 and TRBJ1-5; D gene ambiguous. The V gene's germline CDR1 is LNHDA and CDR2 SQIVND (reference sequence). This CDR3 has 15 residues. Trimming left V 6 bases short and J 4 bases short, with 16 bases between. CDR3 in DNA: TGTGCCAGTAGCTCGCGGACTTACAAGAATCAGCCCCAGCATTTT. This codes for CASSSRTYKNQPQHF. Full variable domain (remainder filled in from reference TRBV19 and TRBJ1-5): DGGITQSPKYLFRKEGQNVTLSCEQNLNHDAMYWYRQDPGQGLRLIYYSQIVNDFQKGDIAEGYSVSREKKESFPLTVTSAQKNPTAFYLCASSSRTYKNQPQHFGDGTRLSIL.

This chain links TRBV5-8 with TRBJ2-1, with TRBD1 identical over 9 bases. Trimming took 0 bases from V and 7 from J; bases not matched to a gene: 8. Germline lookup yields CDR1 SGHTS and CDR2 YDEGEE. The CDR3 has 16 amino acids. CDR3 coding DNA: TGTGCCAGCAGCTTGGCTCGGGACAGGGAATGGAATGAGCAGTTCTTC. Translation: CASSLARDREWNEQFF.

V usage is TRBV5-6 and J usage is TRBJ1-5; 7 bases agree with TRBD1. CDR1 and CDR2 from the germline V gene are SGHDT and YYEEEE. This CDR3 spans 16 amino acids. The junction had 9 bases not matched to a gene; V was cut back by 0 bases and J by 6 bases. DNA for the CDR3: TGTGCCAGCAGCTTGGGGAGGGGGCCCTTAGGTCAGCCCCAGCATTTT. It encodes CASSLGRGPLGQPQHF.

This clone turned up a few times. V gene TRBV5-6 combines with J gene TRBJ2-2; possibly TRBD1 for D (6 bases). Trimming cost V 1 base and J 7 bases, with 11 bases left between them. Germline V gene sequence: CDR1 SGHDT, CDR2 YYEEEE. The CDR3 has 14 amino acids. CDR3 loop: CASSLNRESGELFF. In DNA, the CDR3 is TGTGCCAGCAGCTTGAACAGGGAGAGCGGGGAGCTGTTTTTT.

This sequence joins TRBV4-1 and TRBJ2-2; 8 bases are shared with TRBD1. The CDR3 runs 14 residues. Per germline, CDR1 MGHRA and CDR2 YSYEKL. V lost 4 bases, J lost 5 bases, and 3 bases stayed unmatched. DNA for the CDR3: TGCGCCAGCAGCCTAGGACAGGGAACCGGGGAGCTGTTTTTT. This gives the protein CASSLGQGTGELFF.

This sequence joins TRBV4-1 and TRBJ1-5; no clear D. The ends were cut back, 0 bases at V and 2 bases at J, with 5 bases in the middle. This CDR3 is 14 amino acids long. Germline CDR1 reads MGHRA; CDR2 reads YSYEKL. The chain's CDR3 is CASSQERGNQPQHF. In DNA form, the CDR3 reads TGCGCCAGCAGCCAAGAGCGGGGCAATCAGCCCCAGCATTTT.

The CDR3 protein is CAWAGDSYGYTF. CDR3 coding DNA: TGTGCCTGGGCTGGAGACAGCTATGGCTACACCTTC. The V call is TRBV30, the J call TRBJ1-2; tentative D call: TRBD1 (5 bases). In germline, CDR1 is GTSNPN, CDR2 SVGIG (reference sequence). The length of the CDR3 is 12 residues. V shed 5 bases and J shed 4 bases, with 11 bases lying between them.

The gene calls are TRBV29-1 and TRBJ2-5; 7 nucleotides match TRBD1. The germline gives CDR1 SQVTM, CDR2 ANQGSEA. The ends lost 5 bases at V and 1 base at J; junction bases unmatched: 4. There are 13 residues in the CDR3. The CDR3 bases are TGCAGCGTTCTAGGACAGGTCCAAGAGACCCAGTACTTC. This translates into CSVLGQVQETQYF.

CDR3 amino acids: CASSSSDRATGSYEQYF. In DNA form, the CDR3 reads TGTGCCAGCAGCTCCTCGGACAGGGCGACGGGGTCCTACGAGCAGTACTTC. V is TRBV28 and J is TRBJ2-7; 8 bases align to TRBD1. Germline CDR1 reads MDHEN; CDR2 reads SYDVKM. V shed 6 bases, J shed 1 base, and the junction held 14 bases outside the gene matches. The CDR3 is 17 residues long.

The chain uses TRBV6-2 or TRBV6-3 and TRBJ1-5; D unclear. The CDR3 spans 16 residues. From germline, CDR1 is MNHEY and CDR2 SVGEGT. Trimming stripped 2 bases from V and 4 bases from J, with 15 bases between. In DNA form, the CDR3 reads TGTGCCAGCAGTTACGGAGGAGGGTTCAAGAATCAGCCCCAGCATTTT. It is translated as CASSYGGGFKNQPQHF.

The sample holds a few counts of this clone. The J gene is TRBJ2-1, the V gene TRBV3-1 (or the pseudogene TRBV3-2); D is uncertain. Per the germline V gene, CDR1 is LGHDT and CDR2 is YNNKEL (reference sequence). V dropped 4 bases and J dropped 2 bases, with 15 bases sitting between them. This CDR3 spans 16 amino acids. CDR3: CASSPPERVTYNEQFF. CDR3 nucleotide sequence: TGTGCCAGCAGCCCCCCTGAAAGGGTGACCTACAATGAGCAGTTCTTC.

This clone was seen a few times. The genes are TRBV28 and TRBJ2-2; D perhaps matches TRBD2 (6 bases). V lost 2 bases and J lost 1, with 14 bases in between. Germline CDR1 MDHEN, CDR2 SYDVKM. The CDR3 sequence is 17 residues long. The CDR3 DNA follows: TGTGCCAGCAGTTTAGGGAGCGGGCTGCGGAACACCGGGGAGCTGTTTTTT. It codes for CASSLGSGLRNTGELFF.

This chain joins TRBV4-3 and TRBJ2-2; 9 bases map to TRBD2. Germline V gene lookup returns CDR1 LGHNA and CDR2 YSLEER. Trimming removed 3 bases from V and 4 bases from J; junction bases left unmatched: 6. The CDR3 contains 16 residues. The DNA for the CDR3 is TGCGCCAGCAGCCATTTAGCGGGGGCACCCACCGGGGAGCTGTTTTTT. Amino acid sequence: CASSHLAGAPTGELFF.

V gene TRBV24-1 combines with J gene TRBJ1-2; D gene unclear. V lost 4 bases and J lost 7, with 9 bases in between. This CDR3 comprises 12 residues. In germline, CDR1 is KGHDR, CDR2 SFDVKD. The CDR3 DNA follows: TGTGCCACCAGTGAAGGGTACGGTGGCTACACCTTC. Residues: CATSEGYGGYTF.

V usage is TRBV9 and J usage is TRBJ2-1; 14 nucleotides match TRBD2. The CDR3 sequence is 17 residues long. Germline assignment: CDR1 SGDLS and CDR2 YYNGEE. Trimming at V came to 0 bases and at J to 8 bases, leaving 7 bases not matched to a gene. The CDR3 here is CASSVAPTSGGAHEQFF. CDR3 nucleotides: TGTGCCAGCAGCGTAGCCCCGACTAGCGGGGGGGCACATGAGCAGTTCTTC. Full variable domain (remainder filled in from reference TRBV9 and TRBJ2-1): DSGVTQTPKHLITATGQRVTLRCSPRSGDLSVYWYQQSLDQGLQFLIQYYNGEERAKGNILERFSAQQFPDLHSELNLSSLELGDSALYFCASSVAPTSGGAHEQFFGPGTRLTVL.

This clone was seen once. This chain uses TRBV7-6 with TRBJ2-7; 12 nucleotides agree with TRBD2. The CDR3 contains 15 residues. Germline V gives CDR1 SGHVS, CDR2 FNYEAQ. V was clipped by 5 bases and J by 4 bases; unmatched bases: 6. The CDR3, as DNA: TGTGCCAGCAGCCCCGGGACTAGCGGGTCGTACGAGCAGTACTTC. Its translation: CASSPGTSGSYEQYF.

The rearrangement links TRBV2 to TRBJ1-5, with 10 bases that match TRBD1. This CDR3 contains 14 residues. Germline V gene sequence: CDR1 SNHLY, CDR2 FYNNEI. J was trimmed by 3 bases and V by 6 bases; bases with no gene match: 2. In DNA form, the CDR3 reads TGTGCCAGCAGGGGGACAGGGGCCAATCAGCCCCAGCATTTT. It encodes CASRGTGANQPQHF.

V and J are TRBV7-2 and TRBJ2-7; weak D call: TRBD2 (6 bases). Germline values: CDR1 SGHTA, CDR2 FQGNSA. V lost 1 base to trimming and J lost 3 bases, with 10 bases between them. The CDR3 has 14 amino acids. The CDR3 here is CASSLDGRGYEQYF. The CDR3 region has the DNA TGTGCCAGCAGCTTAGACGGGAGAGGCTACGAGCAGTACTTC.

This clone showed up just a few times. The chain has TRBV5-1 and TRBJ2-2; D remains ambiguous. Germline V gene data show CDR1 as SGHRS and CDR2 as YFSETQ. V gave up 0 bases and J gave up 6 bases, with 9 bases separating them. The CDR3 is made up of 14 amino acids. CDR3 loop: CASSLGGLSGELFF. In DNA, the CDR3 is TGCGCCAGCAGCTTGGGTGGCTTATCCGGGGAGCTGTTTTTT.